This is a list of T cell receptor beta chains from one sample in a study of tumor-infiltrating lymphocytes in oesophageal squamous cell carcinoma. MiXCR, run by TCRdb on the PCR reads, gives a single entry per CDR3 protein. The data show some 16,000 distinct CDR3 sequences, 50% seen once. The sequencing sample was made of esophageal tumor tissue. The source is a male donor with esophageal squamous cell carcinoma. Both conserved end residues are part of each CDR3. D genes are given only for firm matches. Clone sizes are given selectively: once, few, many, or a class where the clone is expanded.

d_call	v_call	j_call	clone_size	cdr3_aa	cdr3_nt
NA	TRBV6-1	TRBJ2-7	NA	CASSAIYEQYF	TGTGCCAGCAGTGCAATCTACGAGCAGTACTTC
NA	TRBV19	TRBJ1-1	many	CASSHTGLRNTEAFF	TGTGCCAGTAGCCATACAGGGCTACGGAACACTGAAGCTTTCTTT
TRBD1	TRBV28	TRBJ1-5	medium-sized	CASSSPGQGAEQPQHF	TGTGCCAGCAGTTCACCAGGACAGGGGGCGGAACAGCCCCAGCATTTT
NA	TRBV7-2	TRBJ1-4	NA	CASSLALGRSNEKLFF	TGTGCCAGCAGCTTAGCGCTAGGGCGATCTAATGAAAAACTGTTTTTT
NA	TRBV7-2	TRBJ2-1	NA	CASSVTPGGVTQFF	TGTGCCAGCAGCGTGACCCCAGGAGGTGTGACCCAGTTCTTC
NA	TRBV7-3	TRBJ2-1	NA	CASSYARGAGRNEQFF	TGTGCCAGCAGCTACGCCCGGGGGGCGGGTAGGAATGAGCAGTTCTTC
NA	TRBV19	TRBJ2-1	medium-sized	CASTLGAGSSYNEQFF	TGTGCCAGTACCCTAGGGGCAGGGAGCTCCTACAATGAGCAGTTCTTC
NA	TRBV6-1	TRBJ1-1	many	CATHPPVWNTEAFF	TGTGCCACACATCCCCCGGTTTGGAACACTGAAGCTTTCTTT
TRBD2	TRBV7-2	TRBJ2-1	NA	CASSRYGRSYNEQFF	TGTGCCAGCAGCAGGTACGGGAGGTCTTACAATGAGCAGTTCTTC
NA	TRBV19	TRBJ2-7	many	CASSINWGGGNEQYF	TGTGCCAGTAGTATAAATTGGGGAGGAGGAAACGAGCAGTACTTC
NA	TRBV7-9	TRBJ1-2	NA	CASSLEQLTGGYTF	TGTGCCAGCAGCCTTGAGCAACTCACGGGGGGCTACACCTTC
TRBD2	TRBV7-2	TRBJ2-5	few	CASSLWLAGEETQYF	TGTGCCAGCAGCTTGTGGCTAGCGGGAGAAGAGACCCAGTACTTC
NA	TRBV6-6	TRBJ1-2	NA	CASSYVSSYGYTF	TGTGCCAGCAGTTACGTCAGCTCCTATGGCTACACCTTC
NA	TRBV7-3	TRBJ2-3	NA	CASSPDGNTDTQYF	TGTGCCAGCAGCCCCGACGGTAACACAGATACGCAGTATTTT
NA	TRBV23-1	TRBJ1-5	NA	CASSPPLGGGGQPQHF	TGCGCCAGCAGCCCACCCTTGGGGGGCGGCGGTCAGCCCCAGCATTTT
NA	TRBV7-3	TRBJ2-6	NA	CASSPQGFSGANVLTF	TGTGCCAGCAGCCCCCAGGGTTTCTCTGGGGCCAACGTCCTGACTTTC
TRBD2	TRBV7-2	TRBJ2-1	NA	CASSLGAGGRHHNEQFF	TGTGCCAGCAGCTTAGGAGCGGGAGGGCGCCATCACAATGAGCAGTTCTTC
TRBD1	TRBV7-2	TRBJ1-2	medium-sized	CASPTGGNYGYTF	TGTGCCAGCCCGACAGGGGGAAACTATGGCTACACCTTC
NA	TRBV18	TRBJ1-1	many	CASSLSSTVMNTEAFF	TGTGCCAGCTCACTCAGCAGCACAGTCATGAACACTGAAGCTTTCTTT
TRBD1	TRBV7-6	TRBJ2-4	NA	CASSLPGGQSQPFNSPLHF	TGTGCCAGCAGCTTACCAGGGGGACAGAGTCAACCATTCAATTCACCCCTCCACTTC
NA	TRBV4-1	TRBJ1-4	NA	CASSQDLTGFAANEKLFF	TGCGCCAGCAGCCAAGATCTTACAGGGTTCGCGGCGAATGAAAAACTGTTTTTT
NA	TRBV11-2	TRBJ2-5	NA	CASSLVSLASTQYF	TGTGCCAGCAGCTTAGTATCGCTAGCATCGACCCAGTACTTC
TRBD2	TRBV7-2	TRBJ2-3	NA	CASSLARSSGPSTDTQYF	TGTGCCAGCAGCTTAGCGAGGTCTAGCGGGCCGAGCACAGATACGCAGTATTTT
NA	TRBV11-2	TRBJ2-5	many	CASSLVVGALYNEQYF	TGTGCCAGCAGCTTAGTAGTAGGGGCTCTCTACAATGAGCAGTACTTC
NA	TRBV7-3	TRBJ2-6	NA	CASSPWGRISGANVLTF	TGTGCCAGCAGCCCTTGGGGGCGGATCTCTGGGGCCAACGTCCTGACTTTC
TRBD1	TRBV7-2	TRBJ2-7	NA	CASSPDRGRDLQYF	TGTGCCAGCAGCCCAGACAGGGGGCGCGATTTGCAGTACTTC
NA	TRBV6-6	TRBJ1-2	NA	CASSPRYGYTF	TGTGCCAGCAGTCCTAGATACGGCTACACCTTC
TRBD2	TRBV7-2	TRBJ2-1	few	CASSFMTSGINEQFF	TGTGCCAGCAGCTTTATGACTAGCGGGATTAATGAGCAGTTCTTC
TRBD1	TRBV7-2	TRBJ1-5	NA	CASSLVGYGTGGPVQPQHF	TGTGCCAGCAGCTTAGTTGGTTACGGGACAGGGGGTCCGGTTCAGCCCCAGCATTTT
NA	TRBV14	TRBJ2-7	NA	CASSQGSDPLAYNEQYF	TGTGCCAGCAGCCAAGGAAGCGACCCACTAGCCTACAATGAGCAGTACTTC
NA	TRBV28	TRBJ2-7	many	CASTRAGAFAVEQYF	TGTGCCAGCACCAGGGCAGGGGCTTTCGCGGTTGAGCAGTACTTC
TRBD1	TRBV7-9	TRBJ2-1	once	CASSSDRGVIQEEQFF	TGTGCCAGCAGCTCGGACAGGGGGGTAATCCAGGAGGAGCAGTTCTTC
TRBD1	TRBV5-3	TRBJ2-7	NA	CASSGPGTGGADTQYF	TGTGCCAGCAGTGGCCCCGGGACAGGGGGGGCAGATACGCAGTACTTC
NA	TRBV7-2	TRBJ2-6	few	CASSYPFGHHSGANVLTF	TGTGCCAGCAGCTACCCTTTTGGACACCACTCTGGGGCCAACGTCCTGACTTTC
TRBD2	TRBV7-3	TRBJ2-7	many	CASRPSGGSYEQYF	TGTGCCAGCAGACCCAGCGGGGGCTCCTACGAGCAGTACTTC
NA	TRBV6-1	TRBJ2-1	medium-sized	CASSRMVGVEQFF	TGTGCCAGCAGTCGAATGGTAGGGGTCGAGCAGTTCTTC
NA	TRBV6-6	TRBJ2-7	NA	CASSYSTRGQPYKQYF	TGTGCCAGCAGTTACTCGACCAGGGGTCAGCCCTACAAGCAGTACTTC
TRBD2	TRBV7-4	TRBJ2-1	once	CVTRRASGVNEQFF	TGTGTTACGCGACGGGCTAGCGGAGTTAATGAGCAGTTCTTC
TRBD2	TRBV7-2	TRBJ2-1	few	CASSSSLRLAETYNEQFF	TGTGCCAGCAGCTCCTCCCTGCGACTAGCGGAGACCTACAATGAGCAGTTCTTC
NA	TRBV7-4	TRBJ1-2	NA	CASSLGDNYGYTF	TGTGCCAGCAGCTTAGGGGACAACTATGGCTACACCTTC
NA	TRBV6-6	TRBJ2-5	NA	CASSFPAGKAQETQYF	TGTGCCAGCAGTTTCCCAGCAGGGAAGGCTCAAGAGACCCAGTACTTC
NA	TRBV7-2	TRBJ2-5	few	CASSDWGRDQETQYF	TGTGCCAGCAGCGATTGGGGCCGTGACCAAGAGACCCAGTACTTC
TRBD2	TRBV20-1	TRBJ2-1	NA	CSAIRGRVGHEQFF	TGCAGTGCTATTCGCGGGAGGGTTGGTCATGAGCAGTTCTTC
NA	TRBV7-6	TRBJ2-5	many	CASSLVSWETQYF	TGTGCCAGCAGCTTAGTAAGCTGGGAGACCCAGTACTTC
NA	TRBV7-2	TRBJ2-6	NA	CASSQGGLDFSGANVLTF	TGTGCCAGCAGCCAGGGGGGACTAGATTTCTCTGGGGCCAACGTCCTGACTTTC
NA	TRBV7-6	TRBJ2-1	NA	CASSFVYGTYNEQFF	TGTGCCAGCAGCTTCGTGTACGGGACCTACAATGAGCAGTTCTTC
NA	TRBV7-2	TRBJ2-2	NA	CASSLVPLNTGELFF	TGTGCCAGCAGCTTAGTGCCCCTGAACACCGGGGAGCTGTTTTTT
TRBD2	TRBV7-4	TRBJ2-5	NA	CASSLGGGLETQYF	TGTGCCAGCAGCTTGGGGGGGGGACTGGAGACCCAGTACTTC
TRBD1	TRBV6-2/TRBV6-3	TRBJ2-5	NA	CASRAGGQETQYF	TGTGCCAGCAGAGCAGGGGGCCAAGAGACCCAGTACTTC